This record concerns one T cell receptor (beta chain) sequence. Its matching antigen is unknown. The data derive from a study of cytomegalovirus exposure and HLA in healthy donors. General study findings and limits: A few CMV-associated chains proved CMV antigen-specific in vitro.

Sequencing used immunoSEQ multiplex PCR; TCRdb keeps in-frame clones, though not all of them. The sample has some 110,000 clones; 80% to 90% are singletons. Germline-derived CDR1 and CDR2 are MNHEY and SMNVEV (reference sequence). V gave up 2 bases and J gave up 0 bases; unmatched junction bases: 6. This CDR3 contains 16 residues. The clonotype comes from a man aged 18-30 years in good health and CMV-seropositive. This chain joins TRBV27 and TRBJ1-1; TRBD1 aligns across 7 bases. Specimen: PBMCs. CDR3 region: CASSLTRTGLNTEAFF. In DNA form, the CDR3 reads TGTGCCAGCAGTTTAACTCGGACAGGCCTGAACACTGAAGCTTTCTTT.